This T cell receptor (beta chain) was sequenced in a study of control samples from healthy donors and cancer patients. The CDR3 runs 16 residues. V gave up 4 bases and J gave up 1 base; unmatched junction bases: 9. CDR1 is LNHDA and CDR2 is SQIVND in the germline V gene (reference sequence). Generated by immunoSEQ multiplex PCR, the TCRdb table keeps only in-frame clones and is missing some. Found here are approximately 86,000 clones, over 85% of them singletons; the top ten hold about 1.5%. The chain combines TRBV19 with TRBJ1-1; 7 bases match TRBD1. The source is a young woman in good health. The sequenced sample consisted of blood. The CDR3 coding sequence is TGTGCCAGTAGTAGACGTTTGACAGGGAAGAACACTGAAGCTTTCTTT. Its protein is CASSRRLTGKNTEAFF. Drawing the rest from reference TRBV19 and TRBJ1-1, the complete variable domain is DGGITQSPKYLFRKEGQNVTLSCEQNLNHDAMYWYRQDPGQGLRLIYYSQIVNDFQKGDIAEGYSVSREKKESFPLTVTSAQKNPTAFYLCASSRRLTGKNTEAFFGQGTRLTVV.